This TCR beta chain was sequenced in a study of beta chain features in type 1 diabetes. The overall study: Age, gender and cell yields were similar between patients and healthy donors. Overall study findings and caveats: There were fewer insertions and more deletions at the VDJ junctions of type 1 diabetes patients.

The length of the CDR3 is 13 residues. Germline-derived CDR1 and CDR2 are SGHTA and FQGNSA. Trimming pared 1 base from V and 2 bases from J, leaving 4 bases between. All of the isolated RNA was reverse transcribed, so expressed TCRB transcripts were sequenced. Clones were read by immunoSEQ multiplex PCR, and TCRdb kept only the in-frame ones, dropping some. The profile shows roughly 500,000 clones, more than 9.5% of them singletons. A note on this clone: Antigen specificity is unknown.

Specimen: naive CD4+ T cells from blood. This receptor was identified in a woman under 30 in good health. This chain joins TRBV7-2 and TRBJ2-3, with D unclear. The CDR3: CASSLVITDTQYF. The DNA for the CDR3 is TGTGCCAGCAGCTTAGTGATCACAGATACGCAGTATTTT.